This T cell receptor (beta chain) appears in the sequencing data of a study of cytomegalovirus exposure and HLA in healthy donors. Findings and limits, study-wide: Rarity held for most TCR sequences, but there were some public TCRs that occurred in many donors. Prior analysis indicated that the majority of TCR beta V segments exhibited productivity approximately 87% or approximately 30% of the time.

This PCR relied on a set of 60 Vbeta primers and 13 Jbeta primers. Clones were read by immunoSEQ multiplex PCR, and TCRdb kept only the in-frame ones, dropping some. The sample shows roughly 190,000 clones, 8.5% to 10% of them seen only once. This clone was found a few times. Antigen unknown. The sequenced sample consisted of PBMCs. The TCR comes from a woman aged 25-40 years in good health and CMV-seropositive.

The CDR3 DNA reads as TGTGCCAGCAAAACAGGGCCTAGCAATCAGCCCCAGCATTTT. It yields the protein CASKTGPSNQPQHF. The chain recombines TRBV27 with TRBJ1-5, with D maybe TRBD1 (6 bases). This CDR3 spans 14 amino acids. V dropped 7 bases and J dropped 0 bases, with 10 bases sitting between them. Germline V CDR1 and CDR2: MNHEY, SMNVEV (reference sequence).